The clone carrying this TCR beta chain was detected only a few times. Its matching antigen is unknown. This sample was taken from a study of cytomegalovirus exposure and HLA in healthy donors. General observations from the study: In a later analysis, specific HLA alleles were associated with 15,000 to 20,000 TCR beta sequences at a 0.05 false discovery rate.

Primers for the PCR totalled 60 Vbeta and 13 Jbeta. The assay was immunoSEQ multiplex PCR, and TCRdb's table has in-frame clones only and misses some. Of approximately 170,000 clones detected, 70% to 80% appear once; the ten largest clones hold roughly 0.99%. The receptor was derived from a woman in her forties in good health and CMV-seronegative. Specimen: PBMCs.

CDR3 protein: CASSLGTSETDTQYF. Written as DNA, the CDR3 is TGTGCCAGCAGCCTCGGGACTAGCGAAACAGATACGCAGTATTTT. The J gene is TRBJ2-3, the V gene TRBV7-3; 10 bases map to TRBD2. The CDR3 extends over 15 amino acids. Germline CDR1 is SGHTA and CDR2 is FQGTGA. Losses at the gene ends were 5 bases for V and 3 bases for J; bases not matched to a gene: 5.